Detailed here is one T cell receptor beta chain. The antigen remains unidentified. The data were taken from a study of STAT3 mutations in large granular lymphocyte leukemia. Data came from immunoSEQ multiplex PCR; TCRdb stores just in-frame clones and leaves some out. This table holds 35,000 to 40,000 clones, approximately 91% found once. Study findings and constraints: Every T-cell large granular lymphocyte leukemia patient had at least one immunodominant TCR beta clonotype.

The germline V and J ends were trimmed by 11 bases and 6 bases, with 17 bases remaining between them. This CDR3 spans 14 amino acids. Per the germline V gene, CDR1 is ENHRY and CDR2 is SYGVKD. The TCR originated in a human donor with T large granular lymphocyte leukemia. Some clones in this sample may be carry-over from other donors' samples. Sequencing used PBMCs. The chain combines TRBV10-3 with TRBJ1-6; the D is unclear. The CDR3 bases are TGTGCCGTTTCAAGCGGGGTAGCTAATTCACCCCTCCACTTT. Translating it yields CAVSSGVANSPLHF.